Listed here are 7 T cell receptor beta chains from one sample, sequenced in a study of cytomegalovirus exposure and HLA in healthy donors. 60 Vbeta and 13 Jbeta primers were used in PCR. The repertoire was sequenced with immunoSEQ multiplex PCR; TCRdb's copy has only in-frame clones and lacks some. The sample includes under 200,000 clones, 75% to 85% seen only once; the top ten take around 7%. The material sequenced was PBMCs. These receptor sequences come from a male donor in good health and CMV-seropositive.

The chain carries TRBV13 and TRBJ2-5; a weak D match, TRBD2 (6 bases). With 6 bases removed from V and 5 bases from J, the gap between germline ends came to 16 bases. Germline lookup yields CDR1 PRHDT and CDR2 FYEKMQ (reference sequence). The CDR3 contains 14 residues. Here the CDR3 reads CASRPTGTWETQYF. CDR3 bases: TGTGCCAGCAGACCCACCGGGACTTGGGAGACCCAGTACTTC. Looking up the rest from reference TRBV13 and TRBJ2-5 gives the full variable domain: AAGVIQSPRHLIKEKRETATLKCYPIPRHDTVYWYQQGPGQDPQFLISFYEKMQSDKGSIPDRFSAQQFSDYHSELNMSSLELGDSALYFCASRPTGTWETQYFGPGTRLLVL.

The rearrangement uses TRBV7-6 and TRBJ1-2; 12 bases match TRBD1. In germline, CDR1 is SGHVS, CDR2 FNYEAQ. The V gene end was trimmed by 4 bases and the J gene end by 7 bases; junction bases not matched to a gene: 7. The CDR3 runs to 15 residues. CDR3 nucleotides: TGTGCCAGCAGCTCTACGGGACAGGGGGCGAGTGGCTACACCTTC. It translates to CASSSTGQGASGYTF.

The chain uses TRBV1 and TRBJ2-2; the table names TRBD2, a call not compared with the DNA. TRBV1 is a known pseudogene. The CDR3 is 18 amino acids. The DNA for the CDR3 is TGCACCAGCAGCCGGGAGGGACGGAGAGGTGCGAACACCGGGGAGCTGTTTTTT. It yields the protein CTSSREGRRGANTGELFF.

CDR3 nucleotide sequence: TGCGCCAGCAGCTCGACTAGCGGGGGCCTCTCACATGAGCAGTTCTTC. Translating gives CASSSTSGGLSHEQFF. The chain has TRBV5-1 and TRBJ2-1; 12 bases are shared with TRBD2. After removal of 3 bases from V and 8 bases from J, the junction contained 9 bases not matched to a gene. The CDR3 covers 16 residues. Germline V gene lookup returns CDR1 SGHRS and CDR2 YFSETQ.

The chain employs TRBV4-2 and TRBJ2-3; 11 bases agree with TRBD2. V was clipped by 4 bases and J by 7 bases; unmatched bases: 4. Germline values: CDR1 LGHNA, CDR2 YNFKEQ. The CDR3 contains 14 residues. For the CDR3, the DNA is TGTGCCAGCAGCCCCGGGACTAGCGGTTATACGCAGTATTTT. Its translation is CASSPGTSGYTQYF.

There are a few counts of this clone. The rearrangement joins TRBV5-1 to TRBJ2-2; a weak D match, TRBD2 (5 bases). The CDR3 spans 11 residues. CDR1 is SGHRS, CDR2 YFSETQ, per germline. V gave up 4 bases and J gave up 11 bases, with 9 bases separating them. CDR3 DNA: TGCGCCAGCAGCCCCGACTACGAGCTGTTTTTT. Amino acids: CASSPDYELFF.

CDR3 amino acids: CSVSTSGNTGELFF. DNA of the CDR3: TGCAGCGTTTCTACTAGCGGTAACACCGGGGAGCTGTTTTTT. The V gene is TRBV29-1, the J gene TRBJ2-2; 8 bases are a match to TRBD2. After removal of 5 bases from V and 2 bases from J, the junction contained 4 bases not matched to a gene. The CDR3 is 14 residues long. Germline assignment: CDR1 SQVTM and CDR2 ANQGSEA.